This TCR beta chain emerged from a study of OX40 agonist ivuxolimab in advanced cancers. Regarding the research as a whole: Ivuxolimab was an agonistic, fully human IgG2 monoclonal antibody directed against OX40 (CD134), a costimulatory receptor. Intravenous ivuxolimab was administered to patients every 2 weeks at six dose levels: 0.01, 0.1, 0.3, 1.5, 3 and 10 mg/kg. Partial responses were achieved by three dose-escalation patients, of whom one had hepatocellular carcinoma and two had cutaneous melanoma. In the dose-escalation cohort, roughly 82% of patients were male, and the mean age was approximately 60 years with a range of roughly 23 to 79. Of the approximately 50 dose-escalation patients, hepatocellular carcinoma was present in roughly 19, melanoma in approximately 15, renal cell carcinoma in 9 and head and neck cancer in 9. The point of sequencing TCRbeta in the periphery was to test whether ivuxolimab changed TCR sequence diversity and drove clonal T-cell expansion. The paper covers the monotherapy dose-escalation part of the phase I ivuxolimab trial, which included N of about 56 patients. Patients were allowed to have had prior anti-PD-1, anti-PD-L1 or anti-CTLA-4 therapy, and around two fifths of the dose-escalation patients had been treated with checkpoint inhibitors.

Patients with autoimmune disease history or receiving systemic immunosuppression were excluded from the trial. In every dose cohort, peripheral blood was drawn for TCR sequencing at baseline, cycle 4 day 1, and cycle 7 day 1. The samples were drawn from a first-in-human, open-label, multicenter phase I dose-escalation trial of ivuxolimab. Adults with locally advanced or metastatic head and neck squamous cell, hepatocellular, melanoma or renal cell carcinoma were enrolled in the trial. Before TCR sequencing, CD4+ T cells and CD8+ T cells from peripheral blood were sorted into separate populations. With regard to this clone: Its specific antigen is unknown. No base quality values were provided; no much bigger clone lies one nucleotide off.

For sequencing of the TCRbeta CDR3 region, genomic DNA was extracted from the sorted cells. The immunoSEQ Assay was used for sequencing of TCRbeta CDR3 regions. Here the immuneACCESS table is served through TCRdb, limited to in-frame sequences with V and J called. Missing clones are a known gap in these copies; in checked studies unresolved V genes cover under half, and the rest lacks a known reason. This sample lists 20,000 to 25,000 clones; around 86% were detected once. Approximately 16% of the sample is taken by the ten largest. Broader findings and caveats from the paper: At doses of 0.1 to 3.0 mg/kg, clonal expansion of both CD4+ and CD8+ blood T cells was observed from baseline to week 6. In the 0.1-3.0 mg/kg groups, partial responders were among the patients with the lowest normalized peripheral clonal expansion, particularly in CD8+ T cells. The antigen specificity of the clonally expanded peripheral T cells was not determined. On average, CD8+ T cells showed more expanded clones than CD4+ T cells after ivuxolimab. Low levels of normalized T-cell clonal expansion were also shown by some nonresponding patients.

This sequence was found in an adult with an advanced solid tumor such as melanoma, head and neck, liver or kidney cancer. Sequences were derived from CD4+ or CD8+ T cells sorted from blood, sampled in a trial of the OX40 agonist ivuxolimab.

The DNA sequence follows: TGCGCCAGCAGCTTGGCCCCAGGAGCGGGGGGGATGAATGAGCAGTTCTTC. Its amino acids are CASSLAPGAGGMNEQFF. The chain couples TRBV5-1 to TRBJ2-1; 10 central bases correspond to TRBD2. Its CDR3 holds 17 amino acids, cysteine through phenylalanine. Of all the DNA, just the CDR3 is kept, 51 bases in frame from base 1. Via the germline V gene, CDR1 is SGHRS and CDR2 YFSETQ. V trim: 0 bases; J trim: 7 bases; unmatched bases: 10.